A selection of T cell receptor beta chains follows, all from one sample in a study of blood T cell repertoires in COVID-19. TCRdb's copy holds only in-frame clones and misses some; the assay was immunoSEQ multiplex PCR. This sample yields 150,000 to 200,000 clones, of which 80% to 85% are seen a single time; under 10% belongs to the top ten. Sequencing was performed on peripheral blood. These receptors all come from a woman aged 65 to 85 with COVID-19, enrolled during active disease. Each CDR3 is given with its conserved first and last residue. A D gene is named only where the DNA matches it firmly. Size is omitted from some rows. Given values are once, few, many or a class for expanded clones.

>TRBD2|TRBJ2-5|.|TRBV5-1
TGCGCCAGCAGCTCCGGGACTAGCGGGATTGGGACCCAGTACTTC
CASSSGTSGIGTQYF
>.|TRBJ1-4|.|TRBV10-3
TGTGCCATCGGCGGACAGAGAAATGAAAAACTGTTTTTT
CAIGGQRNEKLFF
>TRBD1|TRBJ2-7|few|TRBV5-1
TGCGCCAGCAGCGGACAGGGGGGAACCTACGAGCAGTACTTC
CASSGQGGTYEQYF
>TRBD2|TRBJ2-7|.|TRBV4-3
TGCGCCAGCAGCCAAGCTGTGACTAGCGGGAGGGCCGCTGGTTACGAGCAGTACTTC
CASSQAVTSGRAAGYEQYF
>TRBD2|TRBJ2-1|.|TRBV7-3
TGTGCCAGCAGCTTAAGTGGCGGGAGGGTTTACAATGAGCAGTTCTTC
CASSLSGGRVYNEQFF
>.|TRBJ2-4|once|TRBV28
TGTGCCAGCAGTTTAAACAGCCTAGCCAAAAACATTCAGTACTTC
CASSLNSLAKNIQYF
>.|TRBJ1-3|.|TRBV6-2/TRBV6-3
TGTGCCAGCAGTCGACAGGTTTCAGGAAACACCATATATTTT
CASSRQVSGNTIYF
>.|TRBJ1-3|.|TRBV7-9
TGTGCCAGCAGCCCGTGGCCGATAGGAAACACCATATATTTT
CASSPWPIGNTIYF
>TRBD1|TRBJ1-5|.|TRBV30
TGTGCCTGGAGTCAATTAGACAGGGATGGACAGCCCCAGCATTTT
CAWSQLDRDGQPQHF
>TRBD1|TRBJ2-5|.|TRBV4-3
TGCGCCAGCAGCCAAGACCTGACAGGGTTCCAAGAGACCCAGTACTTC
CASSQDLTGFQETQYF
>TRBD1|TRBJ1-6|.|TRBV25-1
TGTGCCAGCAGGCCACCCGGGACAGGGAACAATTCACCCCTCCACTTT
CASRPPGTGNNSPLHF
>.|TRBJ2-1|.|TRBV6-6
TGTGCCAGCAGTTACTCGAGACAGTCCTACAATGAGCAGTTCTTC
CASSYSRQSYNEQFF
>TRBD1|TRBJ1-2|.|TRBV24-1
TGTGCCACCAGTGATTCGATGACAGGGGAAACCTATGGCTACACCTTC
CATSDSMTGETYGYTF
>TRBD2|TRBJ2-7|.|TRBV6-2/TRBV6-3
TGTGCCAGCAGTAAAGTTCCGGGACTAGCGGGAGACGAGCAGTACTTC
CASSKVPGLAGDEQYF
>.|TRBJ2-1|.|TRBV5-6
TGTGCCAGCAGCTTGGGGGCGGGTGGGGATGAGCAGTTCTTC
CASSLGAGGDEQFF
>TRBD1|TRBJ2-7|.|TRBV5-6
TGTGCCAGCAGCCCCCCCCCTCCCCCCACTGGACAGGCCTACGAGCAGTACTTC
CASSPPPPPTGQAYEQYF
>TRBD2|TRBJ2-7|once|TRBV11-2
TGTGCCAGCAGCTCCATCGGACTAGCGGTTTCCTACGAGCAGTACTTC
CASSSIGLAVSYEQYF
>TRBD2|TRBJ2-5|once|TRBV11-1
TGTGCCAGCAGGTCAAGCGGGAGGGCCGAGCGTGAGACCCAGTACTTC
CASRSSGRAERETQYF
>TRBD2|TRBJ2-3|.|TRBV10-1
TGCGCCAGCAGTGACTATAGCGGGAGGGCAGCAGATACGCAGTATTTT
CASSDYSGRAADTQYF
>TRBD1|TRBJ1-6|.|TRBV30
TGTGCCTGGAGCGGGGGACAGTATAATTCACCCCTCCACTTT
CAWSGGQYNSPLHF
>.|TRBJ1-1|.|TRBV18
TGTGCCAGCTCACCCCAGGGAAACACTGAAGCTTTCTTT
CASSPQGNTEAFF
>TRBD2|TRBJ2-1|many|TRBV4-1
TGCGCCAGCAGCTCTACTACTAGCGGGCCCTACAATGAGCAGTTCTTC
CASSSTTSGPYNEQFF
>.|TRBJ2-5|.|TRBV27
TGTGCCAGCAGTTTCGAACTAGCTGGCCAAGAGACCCAGTACTTC
CASSFELAGQETQYF
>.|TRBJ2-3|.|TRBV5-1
TGCGCCAGCAACAGGGTGATGCCAGCAGATACGCAGTATTTT
CASNRVMPADTQYF
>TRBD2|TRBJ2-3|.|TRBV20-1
TGCAGTGCTAGTGGATACGACCGACTAGCGGTCACAGATACGCAGTATTTT
CSASGYDRLAVTDTQYF
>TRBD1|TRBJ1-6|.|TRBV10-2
TGCGCCAGCACCGGACAGGGGGTCTCACCCCTCCACTTT
CASTGQGVSPLHF
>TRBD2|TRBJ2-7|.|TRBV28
TGTGCCATAACCGGGACTAGCGGGCCACTTACCTACGAGCAGTACTTC
CAITGTSGPLTYEQYF
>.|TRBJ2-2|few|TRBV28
TGTGCCAGCAGTTTCGGGAACACCGGGGAGCTGTTTTTT
CASSFGNTGELFF
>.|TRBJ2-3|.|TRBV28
TGTGCCAGCAGTTCCCCGGGAAGCACAGATACGCAGTATTTT
CASSSPGSTDTQYF
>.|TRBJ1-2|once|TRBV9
TGTGCCAGCAGCGAAGGGGGAGTTCAGGGTGGCTACACCTTC
CASSEGGVQGGYTF
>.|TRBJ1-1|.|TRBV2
TGTGCCAGCAGTGAAAGCGGTGGGCTGGGGAACACTGAAGCTTTCTTT
CASSESGGLGNTEAFF
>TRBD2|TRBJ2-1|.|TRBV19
TGTGCCACCCCGAGACTAGCGGGAGGCATCCCCCGGCAGGTCTCCTACAATGAGCAGTTCTTC
CATPRLAGGIPRQVSYNEQFF
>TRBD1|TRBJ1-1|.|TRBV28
TGTGCCAGCAGTTTCCCGGGACAGGGAACGGCGGACACTGAAGCTTTCTTT
CASSFPGQGTADTEAFF
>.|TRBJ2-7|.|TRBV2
TGTGCCAGCAAACCTGTAGCCTACGAGCAGTACTTC
CASKPVAYEQYF
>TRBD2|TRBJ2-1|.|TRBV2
TGTGCCAGCACGGGACTAGCGGTATACAATGAGCAGTTCTTC
CASTGLAVYNEQFF
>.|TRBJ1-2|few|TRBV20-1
TGCAGTACCGACAGGCCCAGCTACACCTTC
CSTDRPSYTF
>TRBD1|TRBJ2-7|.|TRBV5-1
TGCGCCAGCAGCTTGTCAGGGGGCACCTACGAGCAGTACTTC
CASSLSGGTYEQYF
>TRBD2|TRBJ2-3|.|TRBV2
TGTGCCAGCAGCGGACTAGCGGGAGGGATCGCGAGCACAGATACGCAGTATTTT
CASSGLAGGIASTDTQYF
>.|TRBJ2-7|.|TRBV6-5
TGTGCCAGCATGCCTGCGGGTGTCTACGAGCAGTACTTC
CASMPAGVYEQYF
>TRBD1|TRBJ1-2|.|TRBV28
TGTGCCAGCAGTCTCCGGGACAGGGTCTTCGGCTATGGCTACACCTTC
CASSLRDRVFGYGYTF
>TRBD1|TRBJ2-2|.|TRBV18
TGTGCCAGCTGGACAGGGACAGGGACCGGGGAGCTGTTTTTT
CASWTGTGTGELFF
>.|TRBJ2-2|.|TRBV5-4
TGTGCCAGCAGGTTCAGGGGCGACACCGGGGAGCTGTTTTTT
CASRFRGDTGELFF
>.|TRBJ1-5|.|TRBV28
TGTGCCACCGCAGATAGCAATCAGCCCCAGCATTTT
CATADSNQPQHF
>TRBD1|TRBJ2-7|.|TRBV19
TGTGCCAGTAGGTCTGATGGACAGGGACTTTACGAGCAGTACTTC
CASRSDGQGLYEQYF
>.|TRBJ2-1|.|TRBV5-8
TGTGCCAGCAGCTTGGACAGTACCTACAATGAGCAGTTCTTC
CASSLDSTYNEQFF
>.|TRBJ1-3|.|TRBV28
TGTGCCAGCAACCCCCAGGGGAGTGGAAACACCATATATTTT
CASNPQGSGNTIYF
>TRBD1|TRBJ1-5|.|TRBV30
TGTGCCTGGGGACAGGGGGCTGGACAGCCCCAGCATTTT
CAWGQGAGQPQHF
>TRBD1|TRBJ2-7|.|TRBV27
TGTGCCAGCAGAGCCAGACAGGGTGGCTCCTACGAGCAGTACTTC
CASRARQGGSYEQYF
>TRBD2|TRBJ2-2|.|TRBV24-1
TGTGCCACGGGCCGTAAGGGACTAGCGGGACCCACGAACACCGGGGAGCTGTTTTTT
CATGRKGLAGPTNTGELFF
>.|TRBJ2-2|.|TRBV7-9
TGTGCCAGCAGCTCCCGGAGGGCCTCGAACACCGGGGAGCTGTTTTTT
CASSSRRASNTGELFF